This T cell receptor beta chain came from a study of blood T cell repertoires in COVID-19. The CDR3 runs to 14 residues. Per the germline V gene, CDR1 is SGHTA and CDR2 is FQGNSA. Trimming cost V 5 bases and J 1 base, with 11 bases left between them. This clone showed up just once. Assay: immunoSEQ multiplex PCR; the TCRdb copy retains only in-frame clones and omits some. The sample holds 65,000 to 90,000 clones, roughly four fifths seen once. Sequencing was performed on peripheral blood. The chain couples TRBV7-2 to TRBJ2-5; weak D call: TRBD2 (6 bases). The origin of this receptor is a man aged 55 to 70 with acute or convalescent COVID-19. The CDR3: CASSTRRGQETQYF. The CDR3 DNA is TGTGCCAGCAGCACTCGGAGGGGCCAAGAGACCCAGTACTTC.